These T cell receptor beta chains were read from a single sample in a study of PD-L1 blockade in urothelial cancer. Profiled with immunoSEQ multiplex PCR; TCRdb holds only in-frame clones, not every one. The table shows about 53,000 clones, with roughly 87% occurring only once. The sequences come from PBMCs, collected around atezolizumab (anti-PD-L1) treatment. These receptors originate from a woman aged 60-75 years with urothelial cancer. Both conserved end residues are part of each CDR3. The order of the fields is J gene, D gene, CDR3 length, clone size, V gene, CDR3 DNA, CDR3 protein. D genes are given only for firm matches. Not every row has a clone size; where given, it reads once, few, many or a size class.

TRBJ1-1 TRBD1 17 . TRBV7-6 TGTGCCAGCAGCTTAGTAATGGCAGGGGGAGTAGGAACTGAAGCTTTCTTT CASSLVMAGGVGTEAFF
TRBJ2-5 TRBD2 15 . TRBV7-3 TGTGCCAGCAGCCCGGGGGGGGCGAACGGGGAGACCCAGTACTTC CASSPGGANGETQYF
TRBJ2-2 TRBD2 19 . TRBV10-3 TGTGCCATCAGTGGAAACTCAGGGACTAGCGGGAGGAAAGCCGGGGAGCTGTTTTTT CAISGNSGTSGRKAGELFF
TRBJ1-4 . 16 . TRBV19 TGTGCCAGTACCAGGTTTACGGTCCCCTCCGTTGAAAAACTGTTTTTT CASTRFTVPSVEKLFF
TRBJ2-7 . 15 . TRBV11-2 TGTGCCAGCAGCCCAGCCCCCCGGGACACCTACGAGCAGTACTTC CASSPAPRDTYEQYF
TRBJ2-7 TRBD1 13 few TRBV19 TGTGCCAGTAGTATAGGACAGGGAAGGCAGCAGTACTTC CASSIGQGRQQYF
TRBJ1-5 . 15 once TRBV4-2 TGTGCCAGCAGCCAAGTGTGGGACTTAGATCAGCCCCAGCATTTT CASSQVWDLDQPQHF
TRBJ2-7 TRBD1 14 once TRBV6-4 TGTGCCAGCAGTGACCCAGACAGGGGGACCGAGCAGTACTTC CASSDPDRGTEQYF
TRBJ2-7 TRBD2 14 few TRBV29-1 TGCAGCGTTCCTAAAAGCGGGAGAAATTACGAGCAGTACTTC CSVPKSGRNYEQYF
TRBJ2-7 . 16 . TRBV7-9 TGTGCCAGCAGCGAAGGAGCATCCGGGGGAGGCTACGAGCAGTACTTC CASSEGASGGGYEQYF
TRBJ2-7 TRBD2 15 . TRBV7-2 TGTGCCAGCAGCTTAGCTGGAGCGGGGGGCTACGAGCAGTACTTC CASSLAGAGGYEQYF
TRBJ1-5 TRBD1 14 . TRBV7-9 TGTGCCAGCAGCTTAATGACAGGGGATCAGCCCCAGCATTTT CASSLMTGDQPQHF
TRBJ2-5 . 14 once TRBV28 TGTGCCAGCAGTTCCCGGGACACCGAAGAGACCCAGTACTTC CASSSRDTEETQYF
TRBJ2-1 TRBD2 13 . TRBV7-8 TGTGCCAGCAGCTCCGCGGGGGGAAATGAGCAGTTCTTC CASSSAGGNEQFF
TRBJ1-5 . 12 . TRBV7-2 TGTGCCAGCAGCCAATCAGACCGGGACATGCATTTT CASSQSDRDMHF
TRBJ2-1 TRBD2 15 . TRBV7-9 TGTGCCAGCAGCCCGCGACTAGCGGGAGGGAATGAGCAGTTCTTC CASSPRLAGGNEQFF
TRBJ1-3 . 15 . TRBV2 TGTGCCAGCAGTGACAGGGCCCTTTCTGGAAACACCATATATTTT CASSDRALSGNTIYF
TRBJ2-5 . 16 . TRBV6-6 TGTGCCAGCCTTCTCCCGGGCAGGGGTTTCCAAGAGACCCAGTACTTC CASLLPGRGFQETQYF
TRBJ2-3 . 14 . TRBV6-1 TGTGCCAGCAGTGAAACGGGGAACACAGATACGCAGTATTTT CASSETGNTDTQYF
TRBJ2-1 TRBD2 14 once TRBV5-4 TGTGCCAGCAGCGGGGATGGGGCCGGGACTAGAATGATCTTC CASSGDGAGTRMIF
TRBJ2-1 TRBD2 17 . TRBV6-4 TGTGCCAGCAGTGACTCGATTATAGCGGGAGCGGGTAATGAGCAGTTCTTC CASSDSIIAGAGNEQFF
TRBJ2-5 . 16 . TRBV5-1 TGCGCCAGCAGCTTCTCGGGGGAAGGAGTCCGGGAGACCCAGTACTTC CASSFSGEGVRETQYF
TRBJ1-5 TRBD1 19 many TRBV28 TGTGCCAGCAGTTTTATAAGTTTGGGACAGACCTATAGCAATCAGCCCCAGCATTTT CASSFISLGQTYSNQPQHF
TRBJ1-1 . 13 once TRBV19 TGTGCCAGTAGTTCACAGGGGAACACTGAAGCTTTCTTT CASSSQGNTEAFF
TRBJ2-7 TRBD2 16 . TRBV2 TGTGCCAGCAGGCAGGGACTAGCCGGACGAACCTACGAGCAGTACTTC CASRQGLAGRTYEQYF
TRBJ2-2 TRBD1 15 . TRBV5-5 TGTGCCAGCAGCAACAGGGGCCCGAACACCGGGGAGCTGTTTTTT CASSNRGPNTGELFF
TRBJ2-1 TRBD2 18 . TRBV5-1 TGCGCCAGCAGCTTCGGGCTAGCGGGAGGGCCGTTAATCCATGAGCAGTTCTTC CASSFGLAGGPLIHEQFF
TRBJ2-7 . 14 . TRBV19 TGTGCCAGTAGTCTAAGGACAGACGGCTACGAGCAGTACTTC CASSLRTDGYEQYF
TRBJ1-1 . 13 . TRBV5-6 TGTGCCAGCAGCTTTTTGGGGGGGTCTGAAGCTTTCTTT CASSFLGGSEAFF
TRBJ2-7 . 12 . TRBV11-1 TGTGCCAGCAGCCCGGACAGCTACGAGCAGTACTTC CASSPDSYEQYF
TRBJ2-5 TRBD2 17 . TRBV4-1 TGCGCCAGCAGCCCAGGAGGTAGCGGGGGGGCCGAAGAGACCCAGTACTTC CASSPGGSGGAEETQYF
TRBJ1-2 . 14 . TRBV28 TGTGCCAGCACCCCCCCAGAGAGGAACTATGGCTACACCTTC CASTPPERNYGYTF
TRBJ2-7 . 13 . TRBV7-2 TGTGCCAGCAGCTTATCTGGGCGCCACGAGCAGTACTTC CASSLSGRHEQYF
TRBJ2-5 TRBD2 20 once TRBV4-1 TGCGCCAGCAGCCAAGAATACGGCCGCTTAGGACTAGCGGGAGGAGAGACCCAGTACTTC CASSQEYGRLGLAGGETQYF
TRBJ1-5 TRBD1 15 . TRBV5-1 TGCGCCAGCAGCTTGGGGACAGGGGGCTTTCAGCCCCAGCATTTT CASSLGTGGFQPQHF
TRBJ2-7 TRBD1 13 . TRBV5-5 TGTGCCAGCAGCTGGGACAGCCCCTACGAGCAGTACTTC CASSWDSPYEQYF
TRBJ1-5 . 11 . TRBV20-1 TGCAGTGCTAGGGCGGGGCAGCCCCAGCATTTT CSARAGQPQHF
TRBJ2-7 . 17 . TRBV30 TGTGCCTGGAGTGTCCGCAGGGGCCCCTCCTCCTACTACGAGCAGTACTTC CAWSVRRGPSSYYEQYF
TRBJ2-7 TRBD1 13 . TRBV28 TGTGCCAGCAGTCCGGGACAGGGCCACGAGCAGTACTTC CASSPGQGHEQYF
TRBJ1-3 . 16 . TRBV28 TGTGCCAGCAGTTGGGGGGGACCGAGCTCTGGAAACACCATATATTTT CASSWGGPSSGNTIYF
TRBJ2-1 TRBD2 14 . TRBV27 TGTGCCAGCAGTTTTACTAGCGGATACAATGAGCAGTTCTTC CASSFTSGYNEQFF
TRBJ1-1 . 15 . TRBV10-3 TGTGCCATCAGTAAACTGCCGGACACGAACACTGAAGCTTTCTTT CAISKLPDTNTEAFF
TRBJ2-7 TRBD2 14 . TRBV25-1 TGTGCCAGCAGTGAAAGCGGGACGCTCTACGAGCAGTACTTC CASSESGTLYEQYF